The rows below give T cell receptor beta chains drawn from one sample of a study of CD8+ T cells in alopecia areata. The protocol was immunoSEQ multiplex PCR, while the TCRdb copy is restricted to in-frame clones and leaves out a portion. Among roughly 150,000 clones, 55% to 65% were seen once, and the ten largest hold around 4.8%. Sample: CD4+ T cells sorted from blood. Every receptor here comes from a human donor in good health. The CDR3 runs from the conserved cysteine through the conserved F or W. D genes are given only for firm matches. Expanded clones are given a class, and other clones once, few, many or no size at all.

J gene: TRBJ2-6; clone size: few; D gene: .; V gene: TRBV29-1; CDR3 protein: CSVENLLGAGANVLTF; CDR3 DNA: TGCAGCGTTGAAAATCTGCTGGGGGCTGGGGCCAACGTCCTGACTTTC
J gene: TRBJ2-1; clone size: few; D gene: .; V gene: TRBV11-2; CDR3 protein: CASSLVGSEQFF; CDR3 DNA: TGTGCCAGCAGCTTAGTAGGCAGTGAGCAGTTCTTC
J gene: TRBJ1-2; clone size: few; D gene: .; V gene: TRBV27; CDR3 protein: CASRGQGIGGYTF; CDR3 DNA: TGTGCCAGCAGGGGCCAGGGGATCGGCGGCTACACCTTC
J gene: TRBJ1-2; clone size: .; D gene: TRBD1; V gene: TRBV4-2; CDR3 protein: CASSQVYRDRLYGYTF; CDR3 DNA: TGTGCCAGCAGCCAAGTTTACCGGGACAGGCTCTATGGCTACACCTTC
J gene: TRBJ1-2; clone size: .; D gene: .; V gene: TRBV5-1; CDR3 protein: CASSPRQRSMDGYTF; CDR3 DNA: TGCGCCAGCAGCCCCAGACAGCGCAGTATGGATGGCTACACCTTC
J gene: TRBJ2-1; clone size: .; D gene: .; V gene: TRBV5-4; CDR3 protein: CASSVRQNNEQFF; CDR3 DNA: TGTGCCAGCAGCGTAAGGCAAAACAATGAGCAGTTCTTC
J gene: TRBJ2-3; clone size: few; D gene: .; V gene: TRBV5-1; CDR3 protein: CASSLYWGTDTQYF; CDR3 DNA: TGCGCCAGCAGCTTGTATTGGGGCACAGATACGCAGTATTTT
J gene: TRBJ1-5; clone size: .; D gene: .; V gene: TRBV7-2; CDR3 protein: CASSLNRGQPQHF; CDR3 DNA: TGTGCCAGCAGCCTAAATAGGGGTCAGCCCCAGCATTTT
J gene: TRBJ2-7; clone size: few; D gene: .; V gene: TRBV29-1; CDR3 protein: CSVERAYEQYF; CDR3 DNA: TGCAGCGTTGAAAGGGCCTACGAGCAGTACTTC
J gene: TRBJ2-5; clone size: .; D gene: TRBD2; V gene: TRBV6-5; CDR3 protein: CASSYNPGGETQYF; CDR3 DNA: TGTGCCAGCAGTTACAACCCCGGGGGGGAGACCCAGTACTTC
J gene: TRBJ2-7; clone size: once; D gene: TRBD2; V gene: TRBV5-4; CDR3 protein: CASSLTLLAGVYPYEQYF; CDR3 DNA: TGTGCCAGCAGCTTGACACTGCTAGCGGGAGTTTATCCCTACGAGCAGTACTTC
J gene: TRBJ2-5; clone size: .; D gene: .; V gene: TRBV29-1; CDR3 protein: CSVAGGSETQYF; CDR3 DNA: TGCAGCGTCGCTGGGGGGTCGGAGACCCAGTACTTC
J gene: TRBJ2-1; clone size: .; D gene: TRBD1; V gene: TRBV20-1; CDR3 protein: CSGQGNGEQFF; CDR3 DNA: TGCAGCGGACAGGGGAACGGTGAGCAGTTCTTC
J gene: TRBJ2-2; clone size: .; D gene: .; V gene: TRBV29-1; CDR3 protein: CSVYSRTEGTGELFF; CDR3 DNA: TGCAGCGTCTACAGTAGGACAGAGGGCACCGGGGAGCTGTTTTTT
J gene: TRBJ2-7; clone size: .; D gene: .; V gene: TRBV30; CDR3 protein: CAWSVRLGEQYF; CDR3 DNA: TGTGCCTGGAGTGTACGTTTGGGGGAACAGTACTTC
J gene: TRBJ2-3; clone size: .; D gene: .; V gene: TRBV29-1; CDR3 protein: CSVDGGDTQYF; CDR3 DNA: TGCAGCGTTGATGGGGGCGATACGCAGTATTTT
J gene: TRBJ2-7; clone size: few; D gene: .; V gene: TRBV18; CDR3 protein: CASSRAVSSYEQYF; CDR3 DNA: TGTGCCAGCTCACGGGCCGTAAGCTCCTACGAGCAGTACTTC
J gene: TRBJ2-3; clone size: .; D gene: .; V gene: TRBV2; CDR3 protein: CASSEGGGDTQYF; CDR3 DNA: TGTGCCAGCAGTGAAGGTGGGGGGGATACGCAGTATTTT
J gene: TRBJ2-1; clone size: .; D gene: TRBD2; V gene: TRBV30; CDR3 protein: CAWSLGGSYNEQFF; CDR3 DNA: TGTGCCTGGAGTCTGGGGGGGTCCTACAATGAGCAGTTCTTC
J gene: TRBJ2-5; clone size: .; D gene: TRBD1; V gene: TRBV30; CDR3 protein: CAWDTSQGLGETQYF; CDR3 DNA: TGTGCCTGGGATACGTCACAGGGGTTGGGAGAGACCCAGTACTTC
J gene: TRBJ2-1; clone size: many; D gene: TRBD2; V gene: TRBV11-1; CDR3 protein: CASSLGGSSYNEQFF; CDR3 DNA: TGTGCCAGCAGCCTCGGGGGGTCCTCCTACAATGAGCAGTTCTTC
J gene: TRBJ1-2; clone size: few; D gene: .; V gene: TRBV27; CDR3 protein: CASSLSNGQLRF; CDR3 DNA: TGTGCCAGCAGTTTATCGAACGGACAGCTACGTTTC
J gene: TRBJ2-3; clone size: few; D gene: .; V gene: TRBV7-3; CDR3 protein: CASSRLATGDTQYF; CDR3 DNA: TGTGCCAGCAGCCGTCTAGCGACTGGAGATACGCAGTATTTT
J gene: TRBJ2-3; clone size: .; D gene: .; V gene: TRBV2; CDR3 protein: CASSGQTQDTQYF; CDR3 DNA: TGTGCCAGCAGTGGGCAAACACAAGATACGCAGTATTTT
J gene: TRBJ1-4; clone size: .; D gene: TRBD1; V gene: TRBV27; CDR3 protein: CASRGTAYEKLFF; CDR3 DNA: TGTGCCAGCAGGGGGACAGCATATGAAAAACTGTTTTTT
J gene: TRBJ2-1; clone size: .; D gene: .; V gene: TRBV29-1; CDR3 protein: CSVELPKREQFF; CDR3 DNA: TGCAGCGTTGAGCTACCCAAGCGGGAGCAGTTCTTC
J gene: TRBJ2-3; clone size: .; D gene: TRBD2; V gene: TRBV29-1; CDR3 protein: CSVDTFFERGGDTQYF; CDR3 DNA: TGCAGCGTTGACACCTTCTTTGAGCGGGGAGGGGATACGCAGTATTTT
J gene: TRBJ2-3; clone size: .; D gene: .; V gene: TRBV29-1; CDR3 protein: CSGEGGTDTQYF; CDR3 DNA: TGCAGCGGTGAAGGGGGCACAGATACGCAGTATTTT
J gene: TRBJ2-7; clone size: few; D gene: .; V gene: TRBV7-2; CDR3 protein: CASSWSGDSYEQYF; CDR3 DNA: TGTGCCAGCAGCTGGAGCGGAGACTCCTACGAGCAGTACTTC
J gene: TRBJ2-7; clone size: .; D gene: .; V gene: TRBV14; CDR3 protein: CASSQDPDESEQYF; CDR3 DNA: TGTGCCAGCAGCCAAGATCCGGACGAGAGCGAGCAGTACTTC
J gene: TRBJ2-3; clone size: .; D gene: .; V gene: TRBV4-2; CDR3 protein: CASSLAGTDTQYF; CDR3 DNA: TGTGCCAGCAGCCTAGCAGGCACAGATACGCAGTATTTT
J gene: TRBJ2-5; clone size: .; D gene: .; V gene: TRBV15; CDR3 protein: CATSRDPMETQYF; CDR3 DNA: TGTGCCACCAGCAGAGATCCCATGGAGACCCAGTACTTC
J gene: TRBJ2-5; clone size: .; D gene: TRBD2; V gene: TRBV29-1; CDR3 protein: CSDGVGGETQYF; CDR3 DNA: TGCAGCGACGGCGTCGGGGGGGAGACCCAGTACTTC
J gene: TRBJ1-1; clone size: .; D gene: TRBD1; V gene: TRBV7-9; CDR3 protein: CASSSDRPTEAFF; CDR3 DNA: TGTGCCAGCAGCTCGGACAGGCCCACTGAAGCTTTCTTT
J gene: TRBJ1-3; clone size: .; D gene: .; V gene: TRBV14; CDR3 protein: CASSRITNSGNTIYF; CDR3 DNA: TGTGCCAGCAGCCGGATAACCAACTCTGGAAACACCATATATTTT
J gene: TRBJ2-1; clone size: few; D gene: .; V gene: TRBV2; CDR3 protein: CASSARGGPFF; CDR3 DNA: TGTGCCAGCAGTGCTCGGGGTGGGCCGTTCTTC
J gene: TRBJ2-7; clone size: .; D gene: .; V gene: TRBV5-1; CDR3 protein: CASSLEAGGSYEQYF; CDR3 DNA: TGCGCCAGCAGCTTGGAGGCAGGAGGTTCCTACGAGCAGTACTTC
J gene: TRBJ1-1; clone size: .; D gene: .; V gene: TRBV5-1; CDR3 protein: CASSLPGAEAFF; CDR3 DNA: TGCGCCAGCAGCTTGCCGGGAGCTGAAGCTTTCTTT
J gene: TRBJ2-3; clone size: .; D gene: .; V gene: TRBV5-1; CDR3 protein: CASSSRDFTDTQYF; CDR3 DNA: TGCGCCAGCAGCTCCCGGGACTTCACAGATACGCAGTATTTT
J gene: TRBJ2-5; clone size: .; D gene: .; V gene: TRBV30; CDR3 protein: CAWSDQPAQYF; CDR3 DNA: TGTGCCTGGAGTGACCAGCCAGCCCAGTACTTC
J gene: TRBJ2-1; clone size: .; D gene: TRBD2; V gene: TRBV10-3; CDR3 protein: CAISRTSGSNEQFF; CDR3 DNA: TGTGCCATCAGCCGGACTAGCGGGAGCAATGAGCAGTTCTTC
J gene: TRBJ2-3; clone size: .; D gene: TRBD2; V gene: TRBV25-1; CDR3 protein: CASSPGGGRDTQYF; CDR3 DNA: TGTGCCAGCAGTCCCGGCGGGGGTAGAGATACGCAGTATTTT